This TCR beta chain stems from a study of control samples from healthy donors and cancer patients. With 3 bases clipped from V and 0 bases from J, the junction kept 10 bases outside the gene matches. Per the germline V gene, CDR1 is LNHDA and CDR2 is SQIVND (reference sequence). The CDR3 runs 19 residues. The table came from immunoSEQ multiplex PCR; TCRdb's copy has only in-frame clones and leaves some out. Here the sample spans 100,000 to 150,000 clones, over 80% being singletons. The receptor was isolated from a woman aged 50 to 60 in good health. The chain recombines TRBV19 with TRBJ2-6, with TRBD1 identical over 8 bases. The sample consisted of blood. The CDR3 region is CASSIGRDRIASGANVLTF. CDR3 DNA sequence: TGTGCCAGTAGTATTGGCCGGGACAGGATTGCCTCTGGGGCCAACGTCCTGACTTTC.